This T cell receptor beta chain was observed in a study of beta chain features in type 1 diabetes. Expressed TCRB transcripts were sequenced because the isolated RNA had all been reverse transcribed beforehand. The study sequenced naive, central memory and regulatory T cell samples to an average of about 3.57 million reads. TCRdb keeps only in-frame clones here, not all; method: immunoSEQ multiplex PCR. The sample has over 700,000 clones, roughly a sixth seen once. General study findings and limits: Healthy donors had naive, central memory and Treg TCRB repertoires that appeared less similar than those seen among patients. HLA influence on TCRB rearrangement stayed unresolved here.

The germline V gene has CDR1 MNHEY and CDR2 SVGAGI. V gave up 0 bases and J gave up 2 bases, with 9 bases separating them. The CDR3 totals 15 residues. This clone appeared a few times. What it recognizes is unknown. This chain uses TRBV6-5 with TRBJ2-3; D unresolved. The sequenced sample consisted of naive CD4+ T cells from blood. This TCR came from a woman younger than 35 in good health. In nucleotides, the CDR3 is TGTGCCAGCAGTTACTCGAATACGAACACAGATACGCAGTATTTT. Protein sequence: CASSYSNTNTDTQYF.